The 9 T cell receptor beta chains in this list originate from one sample, sequenced in a study of T cell responses to AZD1222 COVID-19 vaccine. Assay used: immunoSEQ multiplex PCR; TCRdb lists only in-frame clones, some missing. The sample includes about 120,000 clones, just over 85% of them seen just once. The input for sequencing was peripheral blood, taken on day 0 of MenACWY control vaccination. These receptors were collected from an adult in good health.

Relative to its sample, this clone is medium-sized. This chain connects TRBV5-1 to TRBJ2-5, with 8 nucleotides matching TRBD2. This CDR3 region has 15 residues. The junction had 3 bases not matched to a gene; V was cut back by 0 bases and J by 2 bases. Germline loops: CDR1 SGHRS, CDR2 YFSETQ. The chain's CDR3 is CASSLEAGVQETQYF. The CDR3, as DNA: TGCGCCAGCAGCTTGGAAGCGGGAGTACAAGAGACCCAGTACTTC.

The rearrangement uses TRBV6-4 and TRBJ2-1, with D maybe TRBD1 (6 bases). The V and J ends lost 5 bases and 9 bases respectively, with 17 bases between them. The CDR3 is 14 amino acids. Germline V CDR1 and CDR2: MRHNA, SNTAGT. The CDR3 nucleotides read TGTGCCAGCAGTCCTCAGGGGTCTACGGGTGAGCAGTTCTTC. Translated: CASSPQGSTGEQFF.

The rearrangement links TRBV19 to TRBJ1-1; the D gene is possibly TRBD1 (6 bases). The germline CDR1 and CDR2 sequences are LNHDA and SQIVND (reference sequence). CDR3 length: 11 amino acids. V was pared by 6 bases and J by 6 bases, with 8 bases between. CDR3 sequence: CASRAGAEAFF. The DNA for the CDR3 is TGTGCCAGTAGGGCAGGGGCTGAAGCTTTCTTT.

The chain couples TRBV5-1 to TRBJ2-7; possible D gene TRBD2, 6 bases. The CDR3 has 14 residues. The ends were cut back, 0 bases at V and 2 bases at J, with 9 bases in the middle. Germline V gene data show CDR1 as SGHRS and CDR2 as YFSETQ. CDR3 region: CASSLVGGTYEQYF. The CDR3 DNA reads as TGCGCCAGCAGCTTGGTTGGCGGGACCTACGAGCAGTACTTC.

The chain employs TRBV28 and TRBJ1-5, with D possibly being TRBD1 (6 bases). The CDR3 loop spans 15 amino acids. V lost 3 bases to trimming and J lost 0 bases, with 9 bases between them. From germline, CDR1 is MDHEN and CDR2 SYDVKM. The CDR3 DNA is TGTGCCAGCAGTTTGGGACACTTTAGCAATCAGCCCCAGCATTTT. Translated: CASSLGHFSNQPQHF.

The chain couples TRBV3-1 (or the pseudogene TRBV3-2) to TRBJ1-1; unclear D gene. Looked up from germline, CDR1 is LGHDT and CDR2 is YNNKEL (reference sequence). Deletions cut 7 bases from V and 1 base from J, with 13 bases between. This CDR3 comprises 14 residues. The CDR3 region has the DNA TGTGCCAGCAAGCTTGGAGCCTCGAACACTGAAGCTTTCTTT. Residues: CASKLGASNTEAFF.

This chain links TRBV19 with TRBJ1-2; D unclear. This CDR3 is 13 amino acids long. Germline V gene lookup returns CDR1 LNHDA and CDR2 SQIVND (reference sequence). The V end lost 4 bases, the J end lost 5 bases, and 11 bases lay between the germline ends. The CDR3 sequence: CASSKTIRYGYTF. The CDR3 region has the DNA TGTGCCAGTAGTAAAACGATCCGATATGGCTACACCTTC.

The chain employs TRBV11-2 and TRBJ2-7; D is uncertain. The CDR3 extends over 14 amino acids. The V end was cut by 2 bases, the J end by 1 base, with 9 bases between. Per germline, CDR1 SGHAT and CDR2 FQNNGV. The DNA for the CDR3 is TGTGCCAGCAGCTTACCGCCTGCGTCCTACGAGCAGTACTTC. Encoded protein: CASSLPPASYEQYF.

The chain recombines TRBV6-1 with TRBJ1-2, with 7 bases identical to TRBD1. Germline trimming cut 3 bases from V and 8 bases from J; bases unmatched to any gene: 6. Germline V gives CDR1 MNHNS, CDR2 SASEGT. This CDR3 has 13 residues. The CDR3 sequence is CASSDDRVRGYTF. CDR3 sequence (DNA): TGTGCCAGCAGTGACGACAGGGTTCGCGGCTACACCTTC.